Listed below are T cell receptor beta chains from one sample, sequenced in a study of T cells after yellow fever vaccination. TCRdb itself ran the 5' RACE reads through MiXCR, one entry per CDR3 protein. The sample lists fewer than 500,000 distinct CDR3 sequences, about 17% seen once, with 15% to 20% in the top ten. This specimen was PBMCs, taken before the yellow fever booster vaccination. The receptors were gathered from a man aged 18 to 30 who received the YFV17D yellow fever vaccine. CDR3s include the opening cysteine and the closing phenylalanine or tryptophan. D genes are given only for firm matches. Clone size is stated in some rows and not others, as once, few, many or a class when expanded.

clone size	V gene	D gene	J gene	CDR3 protein	CDR3 DNA
-	TRBV7-6	TRBD2	TRBJ2-3	CASSLLAGAHTDTQYF	TGTGCCAGCAGCCTACTAGCGGGGGCTCACACAGATACGCAGTATTTT
-	TRBV4-2	TRBD1	TRBJ2-1	CASSQGVGQGSREQFF	TGTGCCAGCAGCCAAGGAGTAGGACAGGGGTCTAGGGAGCAGTTCTTC
-	TRBV9	-	TRBJ1-1	CASSVGGATEAFF	TGTGCCAGCAGCGTAGGGGGGGCCACTGAAGCTTTCTTT
-	TRBV19	-	TRBJ2-3	CASRQEHATDTQCF	TGTGCCAGCCGACAGGAGCACGCCACAGATACGCAGTGTTTT
-	TRBV7-8	TRBD2	TRBJ2-2	CASSSVGLAGISKNTGELFF	TGTGCCAGCAGCTCCGTGGGACTAGCGGGGATCTCGAAGAACACCGGGGAGCTGTTTTTT
-	TRBV20-1	-	TRBJ2-5	CSARDRVPNQETQYF	TGCAGTGCTAGAGATCGGGTGCCTAACCAAGAGACCCAGTACTTC
-	TRBV7-6	-	TRBJ2-1	CASSPTGAYNEQFF	TGTGCCAGCAGCCCAACAGGAGCCTACAATGAGCAGTTCTTC
-	TRBV12-3/TRBV12-4	-	TRBJ1-6	CASSLTLGDYNSPLHF	TGTGCCAGCAGCCTCACCCTGGGCGACTATAATTCACCCCTCCACTTT
many	TRBV4-2	-	TRBJ2-4	CASSQGSIQYF	TGTGCCAGCAGCCAGGGCAGCATTCAGTACTTC
-	TRBV5-4	-	TRBJ2-7	CASSPKDTVYEQYF	TGTGCCAGCAGCCCCAAGGACACCGTGTACGAGCAGTACTTC
-	TRBV6-1	TRBD2	TRBJ2-1	CASSPGLAGESYNEQFF	TGTGCCAGCAGTCCGGGACTAGCGGGGGAGTCCTACAATGAGCAGTTCTTC
-	TRBV7-8	-	TRBJ2-1	CASSLGGPGASYNEQFF	TGTGCCAGCAGCTTAGGGGGACCGGGGGCCAGCTACAATGAGCAGTTCTTC
-	TRBV29-1	TRBD2	TRBJ2-5	CSVETSRTQYF	TGCAGCGTTGAGACTAGCAGGACCCAGTACTTC
many	TRBV12-3/TRBV12-4	-	TRBJ2-1	CASSFPSGNEQFF	TGTGCCAGCAGTTTCCCCTCGGGCAATGAGCAGTTCTTC
-	TRBV12-3/TRBV12-4	TRBD1	TRBJ1-2	CASSQDRVGYGYTF	TGTGCCAGCAGTCAGGACAGGGTAGGGTATGGCTACACCTTC
many	TRBV7-2	-	TRBJ2-4	CASSKDSQLAKNIQYF	TGTGCCAGCAGCAAAGACAGTCAACTAGCCAAAAACATTCAGTACTTC